This TCR beta chain was recovered during a study of radiotherapy plus CTLA-4 blockade in lung cancer. The protocol was immunoSEQ multiplex PCR, while the TCRdb copy is restricted to in-frame clones and leaves out a portion. The sample carries around 130,000 clones, approximately 90% recorded once. The CDR3 contains 13 residues. The V end lost 6 bases, the J end lost 3 bases, and 9 bases lay between the germline ends. The germline V gene has CDR1 LNHDA and CDR2 SQIVND (reference sequence). J is TRBJ2-1 and V is TRBV19; D uncertain. The source material was peripheral blood, sampled from a patient treated with radiotherapy plus ipilimumab. This TCR was recovered from a human donor with non-small cell lung cancer that progressed on radiotherapy plus ipilimumab. CDR3 amino acids: CASSKGNYNEQFF. In nucleotides, the CDR3 is TGTGCCAGTAGCAAGGGAAACTACAATGAGCAGTTCTTC.